The clone carrying this T cell receptor beta chain occurred once. Method: immunoSEQ multiplex PCR; TCRdb's copy keeps in-frame clones and lacks some. The table lists approximately 250,000 clones, more than 70% of them singletons, with around 1.2% in the top ten. The data were obtained in a study of blood T cell repertoires in COVID-19. The CDR3 runs 15 residues. Between the trimmed V and J ends, which lost 2 bases and 4 bases, there was a span of 14 bases. Germline lookup yields CDR1 MDHEN and CDR2 SYDVKM. The gene calls are TRBV28 and TRBJ1-2; the D is unclear. The receptor's source is a woman in her 40s with acute COVID-19. Sample: PBMCs or T cells enriched from blood (not recorded which). Here the CDR3 DNA reads TGTGCCAGCAGTTTAGGAACAGTCGCACCCTATGGCTACACCTTC. As protein: CASSLGTVAPYGYTF.